The 32 T cell receptor beta chains presented below share a single source sample, sequenced in a study of blood T cell repertoires in COVID-19. Clones were sequenced by immunoSEQ multiplex PCR, and TCRdb holds only the in-frame ones, with some missing. The data show under 250,000 clones, with roughly 80% seen just once and roughly 2.7% held by the top ten. Sequencing was carried out using peripheral blood. These receptors all come from a woman aged 65 to 85 with active or convalescent COVID-19.

V is TRBV18 and J is TRBJ1-2; weak D call: TRBD1 (5 bases). There are 15 residues in the CDR3. V gave up 2 bases and J gave up 4 bases, with 14 bases separating them. Germline V lookup: CDR1 KGHSH, CDR2 LQKENI. This CDR3 reads CASSPGEGAFYGYTF. In DNA, the CDR3 is TGTGCCAGCTCACCAGGGGAAGGGGCCTTCTATGGCTACACCTTC.

The chain carries TRBV2 and TRBJ2-3; a possible D gene is TRBD2 (5 bases). This CDR3 has 14 residues. Germline V gene data show CDR1 as SNHLY and CDR2 as FYNNEI. V lost 8 bases to trimming and J lost 1 base, with 13 bases between them. DNA of the CDR3: TGTGCCAGCGGACTCCTTCTACGCACAGATACGCAGTATTTT. Residues: CASGLLLRTDTQYF.

V is TRBV23-1 and J is TRBJ2-3; D is possibly TRBD1 (6 bases). TRBV23-1 is placed among ORFs of uncertain function. The CDR3 extends over 13 amino acids. This chain's CDR3 is CQSGGTDLDTQYF. DNA for the CDR3: TGCCAAAGTGGGGGCACGGACCTAGATACGCAGTATTTT.

The chain is built from TRBV14 and TRBJ2-7; D possibly corresponds to TRBD2 (5 bases). V lost 6 bases, J lost 5 bases, and 14 bases lay in between. The CDR3 totals 13 residues. Germline CDR1 SGHDN, CDR2 FVKESK. The CDR3 coding sequence is TGTGCCAGCAGTCTCACTAGGGTCCACGAGCAGTACTTC. Amino acids: CASSLTRVHEQYF.

This clone was observed a few times. The V gene is TRBV7-2, the J gene TRBJ2-1; 9 bases line up with TRBD2. V trimming: 5 bases; J trimming: 8 bases; junction bases outside the gene matches: 13. Germline values: CDR1 SGHTA, CDR2 FQGNSA. The CDR3 length is 16 residues. CDR3 residues: CASSPRVAGGPYEQFF. For the CDR3, the DNA is TGTGCCAGCAGCCCCCGCGTTGCGGGGGGGCCGTATGAGCAGTTCTTC.

The genes are TRBV29-1 and TRBJ1-3, with 7 bases that match TRBD1. Germline V gene sequence: CDR1 SQVTM, CDR2 ANQGSEA. The junction had 2 bases not matched to a gene; V was cut back by 4 bases and J by 2 bases. CDR3 length: 13 residues. CDR3: CSVGRGTGNTIYF. The CDR3 region has the DNA TGCAGCGTTGGCAGGGGGACTGGAAACACCATATATTTT. The full variable domain, in which reference TRBV29-1 and TRBJ1-3 provide the parts outside the CDR3, is SAVISQKPSRDICQRGTSLTIQCQVDSQVTMMFWYRQQPGQSLTLIATANQGSEATYESGFVIDKFPISRPNLTFSTLTVSNMSPEDSSIYLCSVGRGTGNTIYFGEGSWLTVV.

The J gene is TRBJ1-2, the V gene TRBV21-1; the table calls TRBD1, which could not be checked here. TRBV21-1 is annotated as a pseudogene. The CDR3 totals 14 residues. In DNA, the CDR3 is TGTGCCAGCAGCAAAGTCCGAGACAGCTATGGCTACACCTTC. Encoded protein: CASSKVRDSYGYTF.

The chain links TRBV7-2 to TRBJ2-7; 9 nucleotides line up with TRBD1. CDR3 length: 15 residues. The trim removed 1 base at V and 3 bases at J, leaving 4 bases unmatched. The germline V gene has CDR1 SGHTA and CDR2 FQGNSA. Written as DNA, the CDR3 is TGTGCCAGCAGCTTAGTGTGGGACAGGGACTACGAGCAGTACTTC. As protein: CASSLVWDRDYEQYF.

The chain has TRBV28 and TRBJ1-1; a possible D gene is TRBD1 (6 bases). The CDR3 spans 15 residues. V lost 2 bases to trimming and J lost 3 bases, with 13 bases between them. Per germline, CDR1 MDHEN and CDR2 SYDVKM. Here the CDR3 reads CASSLLGGGHTEAFF. The CDR3, as DNA: TGTGCCAGCAGTTTACTCGGCGGGGGGCACACTGAAGCTTTCTTT.

This clone was found a few times. The rearrangement links TRBV24-1 to TRBJ2-7; D may be TRBD2 (5 bases). Per the germline V gene, CDR1 is KGHDR and CDR2 is SFDVKD. V shed 5 bases and J shed 2 bases, with 12 bases lying between them. This CDR3 spans 14 amino acids. CDR3 bases: TGTGCCACCAGTGGACTATACGGGGCCTACGAGCAGTACTTC. Amino acid sequence: CATSGLYGAYEQYF.

This clone has just a few counts. Other DNA sequences within the sample encode an identical CDR3. The chain employs TRBV5-1 and TRBJ1-5; D may be TRBD1 (5 bases). CDR1 and CDR2 from the germline V gene are SGHRS and YFSETQ. Trimming took 0 bases from V and 7 from J, leaving 8 bases between them. The length of the CDR3 is 13 residues. CDR3 nucleotides: TGCGCCAGCAGCTTGGGGGGGAGGCAGCCCCAGCATTTT. Amino acids: CASSLGGRQPQHF.

In this sample, this clone turned up once. The chain couples TRBV27 to TRBJ2-7; 7 positions match TRBD2. V dropped 2 bases and J dropped 2; count of bases not matched to a gene: 9. Germline CDR1 is MNHEY and CDR2 is SMNVEV (reference sequence). This CDR3 comprises 16 residues. The CDR3 here is CASSLDLGGAPYEQYF. CDR3 in DNA: TGTGCCAGCAGTTTAGATTTGGGAGGGGCCCCCTACGAGCAGTACTTC.

The rearrangement uses TRBV6-5 and TRBJ1-5, with TRBD1 matching over 9 bases. The V gene's germline CDR1 is MNHEY and CDR2 SVGAGI. The J segment lost 6 bases and the V segment lost 4 bases, leaving 4 bases of the junction unmatched. This CDR3 is built from 14 residues. The CDR3 sequence is CASSFRTGVQPQHF. The CDR3 nucleotides are TGTGCCAGCAGTTTTCGGACAGGGGTTCAGCCCCAGCATTTT.

This chain joins TRBV19 and TRBJ2-6, with D maybe TRBD1 (5 bases). Trimming removed 7 bases from V and 0 bases from J, with 10 bases in between. This CDR3 comprises 15 residues. Germline-derived CDR1 and CDR2 are LNHDA and SQIVND (reference sequence). CDR3 bases: TGTGCCAGTACCACCCAGGGCTCTGGGGCCAACGTCCTGACTTTC. This sequence encodes CASTTQGSGANVLTF.

The V call is TRBV25-1, the J call TRBJ1-3; D is perhaps TRBD1 (6 bases). Trimming took off 8 bases at V and 1 base at J, with 21 bases between the two ends. Germline V CDR1 and CDR2: MGHDK, SYGVNS. The CDR3 length is 17 residues. The CDR3 DNA reads TGTGCCAGCCCTATTTCTTCTACAGGGAAATCTGGAAACACCATATATTTT. Its protein is CASPISSTGKSGNTIYF.

The rearrangement links TRBV28 to TRBJ2-3; D not resolved. The CDR3 covers 13 residues. With 5 bases removed from V and 3 bases from J, the gap between germline ends came to 9 bases. CDR1 is MDHEN and CDR2 is SYDVKM in the germline V gene. CDR3 protein: CASSRRLTDTQYF. The CDR3 nucleotides read TGTGCCAGCAGTCGCCGACTTACAGATACGCAGTATTTT.

The rearrangement uses TRBV7-8 and TRBJ1-1; maybe TRBD1 (5 bases). The germline V gene encodes CDR1 SGHVS and CDR2 FQNEAQ. This CDR3 has 14 amino acids. The V end was cut by 8 bases, the J end by 2 bases, with 15 bases between. The CDR3 sequence: CASAQKGYNTEAFF. The CDR3 DNA reads TGTGCCAGCGCACAGAAGGGGTATAACACTGAAGCTTTCTTT. Looking up the rest from reference TRBV7-8 and TRBJ1-1 gives the full variable domain: GAGVSQSPRYKVAKRGQDVALRCDPISGHVSLFWYQQALGQGPEFLTYFQNEAQLDKSGLPSDRFFAERPEGSVSTLKIQRTQQEDSAVYLCASAQKGYNTEAFFGQGTRLTVV.

The chain has TRBV28 and TRBJ1-2; 8 nucleotides agree with TRBD1. Germline V gene sequence: CDR1 MDHEN, CDR2 SYDVKM. This CDR3 is built from 13 residues. Unmatched junction bases numbered 3, after V lost 6 bases and J lost 3 bases. The CDR3 sequence: CASRPGQDYGYTF. CDR3 DNA sequence: TGTGCCAGCAGGCCGGGACAGGACTATGGCTACACCTTC.

The chain carries TRBV27 and TRBJ2-7, with D possibly being TRBD2 (5 bases). The CDR3 loop spans 15 amino acids. Germline values: CDR1 MNHEY, CDR2 SMNVEV (reference sequence). V lost 5 bases to trimming and J lost 2 bases, with 16 bases between them. CDR3 coding DNA: TGTGCCAGCAGTAAGCCCGGGGAACTAGCCTACGAGCAGTACTTC. Translated: CASSKPGELAYEQYF.

The chain employs TRBV11-2 and TRBJ2-6; perhaps TRBD1 as D (5 bases). The CDR3 spans 19 residues. Trimming removed 1 base at V and 0 bases at J, with 16 bases between. Germline lookup yields CDR1 SGHAT and CDR2 FQNNGV. The DNA of the CDR3 is TGTGCCAGCAGCTTAGGAGACAGAACCGGGTCCTCTGGGGCCAACGTCCTGACTTTC. Translation gives CASSLGDRTGSSGANVLTF.

This rearrangement joins TRBV5-1 to TRBJ2-3, with 7 bases matching TRBD1. The CDR3 is made up of 12 amino acids. Germline V gene data show CDR1 as SGHRS and CDR2 as YFSETQ. The V segment lost 4 bases and the J segment 6 bases; nucleotides outside the gene matches: 2. The CDR3 DNA sequence: TGCGCCAGCAGCGTGACAGGGGATACGCAGTATTTT. Amino acids: CASSVTGDTQYF.

The V gene is TRBV7-9, the J gene TRBJ2-5, with 11 positions matching TRBD2. CDR1 is SEHNR and CDR2 is FQNEAQ in the germline V gene (reference sequence). Trimming removed 2 bases from V and 9 bases from J; junction bases left unmatched: 8. The CDR3 has 15 residues. CDR3: CASSLTSGGVWPQYF. The CDR3, as DNA: TGTGCCAGCAGCTTAACTAGCGGGGGAGTCTGGCCCCAGTACTTC.

V usage is TRBV7-3 and J usage is TRBJ2-3, with D tentatively TRBD2 (5 bases). Germline V lookup: CDR1 SGHTA, CDR2 FQGTGA. The length of the CDR3 is 13 residues. The V gene lost 3 bases and the J gene lost 2 bases, with 6 bases spanning the gap. The CDR3 sequence: CASSFDYTDTQYF. The DNA of the CDR3 is TGTGCCAGCAGCTTCGACTACACAGATACGCAGTATTTT.

This clone was picked up one time. V is TRBV2 and J is TRBJ2-5, with TRBD2 identical over 8 bases. The V gene's germline CDR1 is SNHLY and CDR2 FYNNEI. V was pared by 6 bases and J by 5 bases, with 11 bases of the junction left unmatched. This CDR3 has 15 residues. The chain's CDR3 is CASSDPGLVGETQYF. The CDR3 DNA follows: TGTGCCAGCAGCGACCCGGGACTAGTGGGGGAGACCCAGTACTTC.

The chain has TRBV19 and TRBJ1-5, with 8 bases fitting TRBD1. This CDR3 is 14 amino acids long. The J segment lost 11 bases and the V segment lost 7 bases, leaving 13 bases of the junction unmatched. Germline CDR1 is LNHDA and CDR2 is SQIVND (reference sequence). The CDR3 nucleotides are TGTGCCAGTATGGGGAGACAGGGGCGTTTGGCCCAGCATTTT. Residues: CASMGRQGRLAQHF.

The chain couples TRBV5-1 to TRBJ2-3; D may be TRBD2 (5 bases). Trimming cost V 6 bases and J 2 bases, with 10 bases left between them. The CDR3 spans 13 residues. CDR1 is SGHRS and CDR2 is YFSETQ in the germline V gene. The CDR3 is CASISDYTDTQYF. DNA for the CDR3: TGCGCCAGCATCTCCGACTACACAGATACGCAGTATTTT.

This sequence joins TRBV3-1 (or the pseudogene TRBV3-2) and TRBJ2-2; the D is unclear. V lost 3 bases and J 2 bases, leaving 4 bases between the germline ends. This CDR3 comprises 13 residues. CDR1 and CDR2 from the germline V gene are LGHDT and YNNKEL (reference sequence). The chain's CDR3 is CASSQANTGELFF. The CDR3 DNA is TGTGCCAGCAGCCAGGCCAACACCGGGGAGCTGTTTTTT.

The rearrangement joins TRBV6-5 to TRBJ1-1; D possibly corresponds to TRBD1 (6 bases). V was trimmed by 0 bases and J by 1 base, leaving 6 bases between them. This CDR3 region has 14 residues. From germline, CDR1 is MNHEY and CDR2 SVGAGI. The CDR3: CASSYSQGNTEAFF. In nucleotides, the CDR3 is TGTGCCAGCAGTTACTCACAGGGGAACACTGAAGCTTTCTTT.

This clone was observed a single time. CDR3 amino acids: CASISSYNEQFF. In DNA, the CDR3 is TGTGCCAGCATTAGCTCCTACAATGAGCAGTTCTTC. The chain has TRBV12-3 or TRBV12-4 and TRBJ2-1; D remains ambiguous. The CDR3 is 12 residues long. The germline V and J ends were trimmed by 7 bases and 0 bases, with 4 bases remaining between them.

The chain combines TRBV18 with TRBJ1-6; D gene unclear. The germline gives CDR1 KGHSH, CDR2 LQKENI. V was clipped by 6 bases and J by 7 bases, with 16 bases between them. CDR3 size: 15 residues. The CDR3, as DNA: TGTGCCAGCTCCGCTGCGGGTACAGAGAATTCACCCCTCCACTTT. It is translated as CASSAAGTENSPLHF.

The chain combines TRBV10-3 with TRBJ2-7, with 11 nucleotides matching TRBD2. CDR1 and CDR2 from the germline V gene are ENHRY and SYGVKD. This CDR3 is 12 amino acids long. With 10 bases clipped from V and 3 bases from J, the junction kept 2 bases outside the gene matches. This chain's CDR3 is CATGTSGYEQYF. In DNA form, the CDR3 reads TGTGCCACCGGGACTAGCGGCTACGAGCAGTACTTC.

The chain recombines TRBV3-1 (or the pseudogene TRBV3-2) with TRBJ1-1; D unresolved. Germline assignment: CDR1 LGHDT and CDR2 YNNKEL (reference sequence). The CDR3 is 13 residues long. V shed 0 bases and J shed 11 bases, with 13 bases lying between them. As DNA, the CDR3 is TGTGCCAGCAGCCAAGACGCCCCTTCGCGGGCTTTCTTT. It codes for CASSQDAPSRAFF.